These T cell receptor beta chains were read from a single sample in a study of T-cell reconstitution after alpha-beta-depleted transplantation in children. TCRdb re-analysed the PCR reads in MiXCR, keeping a single row per CDR3 protein. The sample lists 610,000 or so distinct CDR3 sequences; 25% to 30% were seen once. Sequencing was performed on PBMCs, taken before TCRalphabeta/CD19-depleted stem cell transplant. The receptor source for this set is a boy in the first two years of life with Wiskott-Aldrich syndrome, due to receive a stem cell transplant. CDR3s include the opening cysteine and the closing phenylalanine or tryptophan. D genes are given only for firm matches. Clone size appears in some rows only: once, few, many, or a class for an expanded clone.

V gene: TRBV10-2
CDR3 length: 14
clone size: .
D gene: .
J gene: TRBJ2-3
CDR3 DNA: TGCGCCAGCAGTGAGGGGTTAGCGTCCCATACGCAGTATTTT
CDR3 protein: CASSEGLASHTQYF

V gene: TRBV7-8
CDR3 length: 18
clone size: .
D gene: TRBD2
J gene: TRBJ2-7
CDR3 DNA: TGTGCCAGCAGCTTAGTAACGTCTAGCGGGAGCAGCTCCTACGAGCAGTACTTC
CDR3 protein: CASSLVTSSGSSSYEQYF

V gene: TRBV6-2/TRBV6-3
CDR3 length: 17
clone size: .
D gene: TRBD1
J gene: TRBJ2-5
CDR3 DNA: TGTGCCAGCAGTTACTACCTAGGACAGGGGCGGAGGGAGACCCAGTACTTC
CDR3 protein: CASSYYLGQGRRETQYF

V gene: TRBV20-1
CDR3 length: 14
clone size: few
D gene: .
J gene: TRBJ2-1
CDR3 DNA: TGCAGTGCTAGCCCTTCAGCGCCCTACAATGAGCAGTTCTTC
CDR3 protein: CSASPSAPYNEQFF

V gene: TRBV7-8
CDR3 length: 19
clone size: few
D gene: TRBD2
J gene: TRBJ2-3
CDR3 DNA: TGTGCCAGCAGCTTAGAAGGGACTAGCGGGAGGAAGGGCACAGATACGCAGTATTTT
CDR3 protein: CASSLEGTSGRKGTDTQYF

V gene: TRBV20-1
CDR3 length: 14
clone size: few
D gene: .
J gene: TRBJ2-6
CDR3 DNA: TGCAGTGCTATAGAGCCGTCTGGGGCCAACGGCCTGACTTTC
CDR3 protein: CSAIEPSGANGLTF

V gene: TRBV20-1
CDR3 length: 15
clone size: .
D gene: .
J gene: TRBJ2-3
CDR3 DNA: TGCAGTGCTAGGGCCCCCAGCCGCGGGACAGATACGCAGTATTTT
CDR3 protein: CSARAPSRGTDTQYF

V gene: TRBV20-1
CDR3 length: 15
clone size: few
D gene: TRBD2
J gene: TRBJ2-3
CDR3 DNA: TGCAGTGCTTCTCCACTAGCGGGAAGGGAGGATACGCAGTATTTT
CDR3 protein: CSASPLAGREDTQYF

V gene: TRBV18
CDR3 length: 13
clone size: .
D gene: TRBD1
J gene: TRBJ2-7
CDR3 DNA: TGTGCCAGCTCACGGGACAGCAACTACGAGCAGTACTTC
CDR3 protein: CASSRDSNYEQYF

V gene: TRBV20-1
CDR3 length: 15
clone size: few
D gene: TRBD1
J gene: TRBJ2-1
CDR3 DNA: TGCAGTGCGAGAGGCGACAGGGGGCTTTACAATGAGCAGTTCTTC
CDR3 protein: CSARGDRGLYNEQFF

V gene: TRBV16
CDR3 length: 15
clone size: .
D gene: .
J gene: TRBJ1-2
CDR3 DNA: TGTGCCAGCAGCCAATTGGGGGCTCTGCTCTATGGCTACACCTTC
CDR3 protein: CASSQLGALLYGYTF

V gene: TRBV10-3
CDR3 length: 15
clone size: .
D gene: .
J gene: TRBJ2-3
CDR3 DNA: TGTGCCATCAGTGACTCGCAGACTAGCACAGATACGCAGTATTTT
CDR3 protein: CAISDSQTSTDTQYF

V gene: TRBV27
CDR3 length: 19
clone size: few
D gene: TRBD1
J gene: TRBJ2-6
CDR3 DNA: TGTGCCAGCAGACCCAGGGACAGGGGAGAATTCCCTGGGGCCAACGTCCTGACTTTC
CDR3 protein: CASRPRDRGEFPGANVLTF

V gene: TRBV20-1
CDR3 length: 13
clone size: .
D gene: .
J gene: TRBJ2-7
CDR3 DNA: TGCAGTGCTAGGGCAAGGATGGCCTACGAGCAGTACTTC
CDR3 protein: CSARARMAYEQYF

V gene: TRBV5-1
CDR3 length: 16
clone size: .
D gene: TRBD2
J gene: TRBJ2-7
CDR3 DNA: TGCGCCAGCAGCCTAGAGGGACTAGCGGGATTCTACGAGCAGTACTTC
CDR3 protein: CASSLEGLAGFYEQYF

V gene: TRBV12-3/TRBV12-4
CDR3 length: 15
clone size: .
D gene: .
J gene: TRBJ1-4
CDR3 DNA: TGTGCCAGCAGACCCAGTTCCCCAACTAATGAAAAACTGTTTTTT
CDR3 protein: CASRPSSPTNEKLFF

V gene: TRBV20-1
CDR3 length: 12
clone size: few
D gene: .
J gene: TRBJ2-7
CDR3 DNA: TGCAGTGCTAGGGGGGGTCTCTACGAGCAGTACTTC
CDR3 protein: CSARGGLYEQYF

V gene: TRBV12-3/TRBV12-4
CDR3 length: 13
clone size: .
D gene: .
J gene: TRBJ2-5
CDR3 DNA: TGTGCCAGCAGTTTTTCCAGGGAAGAGACCCAGTACTTC
CDR3 protein: CASSFSREETQYF

V gene: TRBV5-1
CDR3 length: 16
clone size: few
D gene: TRBD1
J gene: TRBJ2-2
CDR3 DNA: TGCGCCAGCAGCGGAACCGGGACAGGGTCTCCCGGGGAGCTGTTTTTT
CDR3 protein: CASSGTGTGSPGELFF

V gene: TRBV27
CDR3 length: 14
clone size: .
D gene: .
J gene: TRBJ2-6
CDR3 DNA: TGTGCCAGCAGTCGGAGCTCTGGGGCCAACGTCCTGACTTTC
CDR3 protein: CASSRSSGANVLTF

V gene: TRBV7-2
CDR3 length: 14
clone size: few
D gene: TRBD1
J gene: TRBJ2-7
CDR3 DNA: TGTGCCAGCAGCTCACAAACAGGGGGCGGCGAGCAGTACTTC
CDR3 protein: CASSSQTGGGEQYF

V gene: TRBV18
CDR3 length: 13
clone size: few
D gene: .
J gene: TRBJ1-5
CDR3 DNA: TGTGCCAGCTCACCGAGAACCGTTCAGCCCCAGCATTTT
CDR3 protein: CASSPRTVQPQHF